These 10 T cell receptor beta chains came from one sample sequenced in a study of T cells in Graves' hyperthyroidism and ophthalmopathy. From RNA transcripts, TCR beta CDR3 regions were amplified. With the HTBI primer set, the TCR CDR3 went through a first round of RT-PCR. TCRdb re-called the multiplex PCR reads through MiXCR, storing one row per CDR3 protein. This table holds roughly 250,000 distinct CDR3 sequences, approximately 15% found once. The material sequenced was blood. The source of these receptors is a woman in her 40s with Graves' hyperthyroidism that later progressed to Graves' ophthalmopathy.

There are a few counts of this clonotype. The chain uses TRBV9 and TRBJ2-6; 11 positions agree with TRBD1. The CDR3 covers 19 residues. Germline V CDR1 and CDR2: SGDLS, YYNGEE. Trimming took 4 bases from V and 0 from J; bases not matched to a gene: 9. CDR3 region: CASSPAWTGGDSGANVLTF. Written as DNA, the CDR3 is TGTGCCAGCAGCCCGGCGTGGACAGGGGGCGACTCTGGGGCCAACGTCCTGACTTTC.

In regard to this clonotype: A much larger clone sits a single nucleotide away, making a read error possible. The chain employs TRBV28 and TRBJ2-7; D is possibly TRBD1 (5 bases). The length of the CDR3 is 15 residues. CDR1 MDHEN and CDR2 SYDVKM come from the germline V gene. CDR3 region: CDSSSLRVLRYEQYF. CDR3 in DNA: TGTGACAGCAGTTCCCTCAGGGTCCTCCGCTACGAGCAGTACTTC.

Points on this clonotype: This sequence may be a read error, since a much larger clone differs from it by one base. The V gene is TRBV30, the J gene TRBJ1-5; unclear D gene. The CDR3 spans 13 residues. Germline V lookup: CDR1 GTSNPN, CDR2 SVGIG (reference sequence). V lost 2 bases to trimming and J lost 0 bases, with 5 bases between them. For the CDR3, the DNA is TGTGCCTGGAGTAGGGATAGCAATCAGCCCCAGCATTTT. Translation gives CAWSRDSNQPQHF.

This clonotype has a handful of counts. The gene calls are TRBV28 and TRBJ1-1, with TRBD1 identical over 9 bases. After removal of 2 bases from V and 6 bases from J, the junction contained 10 bases not matched to a gene. The CDR3 consists of 16 residues. Germline CDR1 is MDHEN and CDR2 is SYDVKM. The CDR3 coding sequence is TGTGCCAGCAGTTTAGTGGGGACAGGGATCGTCGCTGAAGCTTTCTTT. Its protein product is CASSLVGTGIVAEAFF.

The chain combines TRBV6-2 or TRBV6-3 with TRBJ2-1, with 10 bases lining up with TRBD2. CDR1 MNHEY and CDR2 SVGEGT come from the germline V gene. The ends lost 6 bases at V and 7 bases at J; junction bases unmatched: 12. This CDR3 contains 16 residues. The CDR3 spells CASSSTLAGAGNEQFF. DNA of the CDR3: TGTGCCAGCAGCTCAACTCTAGCGGGGGCGGGGAATGAGCAGTTCTTC.

This clonotype was found a few times. The chain carries TRBV4-2 and TRBJ1-3; weak D call: TRBD1 (6 bases). Germline assignment: CDR1 LGHNA and CDR2 YNFKEQ. With 8 bases removed from V and 0 bases from J, the gap between germline ends came to 17 bases. The CDR3 is made up of 16 amino acids. Here the CDR3 DNA reads TGTGCCAGCGGAGGGGGGGGCACTAACTCTGGAAACACCATATATTTT. This translates into CASGGGGTNSGNTIYF.

The rearrangement links TRBV5-6 to TRBJ2-7; D could derive from TRBD1 or TRBD2 (6 bases each). The CDR3 extends over 14 amino acids. CDR1 is SGHDT and CDR2 is YYEEEE in the germline V gene. The V gene lost 0 bases and the J gene lost 3 bases, with 10 bases spanning the gap. This CDR3 reads CASSLGGAYYEQYF. In nucleotides, the CDR3 is TGTGCCAGCAGCTTGGGGGGGGCATACTACGAGCAGTACTTC.

This clonotype showed up many times. The chain employs TRBV5-1 and TRBJ2-7, with D uncertain. The CDR3 consists of 13 residues. V was clipped by 4 bases and J by 3 bases, with 11 bases between them. Germline V gene data show CDR1 as SGHRS and CDR2 as YFSETQ. The DNA for the CDR3 is TGCGCCAGCAGCGCCCGTCCAAGCTACGAGCAGTACTTC. Protein: CASSARPSYEQYF.

This clonotype was detected only once. The junction and the germline gene differ at one end; a read error may be behind it. The chain employs TRBV5-1 and TRBJ2-5; TRBD1 aligns across 7 bases. This CDR3 comprises 12 residues. CDR1 is SGHRS and CDR2 is YFSETQ in the germline V gene. The CDR3 protein is CASSLGDRSAHF. CDR3 nucleotide sequence: TGCGCCAGCAGCTTGGGGGACAGAAGTGCTCACTTC. Using reference TRBV5-1 and TRBJ2-5 for the parts outside the CDR3, the full variable domain is KAGVTQTPRYLIKTRGQQVTLSCSPISGHRSVSWYQQTPGQGLQFLFEYFSETQRNKGNFPGRFSGRQFSNSRSEMNVSTLELGDSALYLCASSLGDRSAHFGPGTRLLVL.

This clonotype was picked up a small number of times. The junction and the germline gene differ at one end; a read error may be behind it. This chain joins TRBV14 and TRBJ1-2; unclear D gene. The germline V gene encodes CDR1 SGHDN and CDR2 FVKESK. This CDR3 contains 15 residues. CDR3 nucleotide sequence: TGTGCCGGCAGCCAAGAAGCCTACGGCAACTATGGCTACACCTTC. This encodes CAGSQEAYGNYGYTF.